This TCR beta chain appears in the sequencing data of a study of blood T cell repertoires in COVID-19. CDR3 length: 17 amino acids. Germline V lookup: CDR1 KGHSH, CDR2 LQKENI. Trimming removed 4 bases from V and 2 bases from J, with 18 bases in between. Per the original data handling: How many nucleated cells were present was estimated from reference gene primer amplification. Using immunoSEQ multiplex PCR, the repertoire was profiled, and TCRdb retains in-frame clones only, with some absent. The DNA gave D and trimming, while V, J and clone size come from that table. The sample yields approximately 76,000 clones, 80% to 90% seen once.

The sample consisted of peripheral blood. The clonotype was recovered from a man aged 80 or over in a cohort sampled during active COVID-19. The J gene is TRBJ2-1, the V gene TRBV18; D is ambiguous. The CDR3 spells CASSLIPGFKTYNEQFF. Written as DNA, the CDR3 is TGTGCCAGCTCACTAATACCGGGTTTTAAAACCTACAATGAGCAGTTCTTC.